Given below is one T cell receptor beta chain in context. Its matching antigen is unknown. This entry belongs to a study of shared clonotypes between healthy human individuals. Study-wide results and caveats: Represented genetic and exposure-history diversity was restricted by having few donors. All-four-donor shared clonotypes had higher generation probabilities than non-shared clonotypes did. Naive subsets generally had larger estimated richness than memory subsets. Naive CD4 clonotypes overlapped across a handful of donors at around 5%.

V gave up 7 bases and J gave up 1 base; unmatched junction bases: 5. The germline V gene encodes CDR1 SGHNT and CDR2 YYREEE (reference sequence). The CDR3 loop spans 13 amino acids. Naive CD8 cells, CD45RO-negative and positively selected for CCR7, excluded terminally differentiated effector memory CD45RA+ cells. Here immunoSEQ multiplex PCR was the method, and the copy in TCRdb shows in-frame clones only, minus some. The table shows under 2,000,000 clones, with roughly 94% occurring only once. This TCR came from a man aged 18 to 35 in good health. The sample taken for sequencing was naive CD8+ T cells sorted from blood. This chain connects TRBV5-4 to TRBJ2-7; 7 bases line up with TRBD1. The chain's CDR3 is CASQQGSSYEQYF. CDR3 nucleotides: TGTGCCAGCCAACAGGGGTCGTCCTACGAGCAGTACTTC.